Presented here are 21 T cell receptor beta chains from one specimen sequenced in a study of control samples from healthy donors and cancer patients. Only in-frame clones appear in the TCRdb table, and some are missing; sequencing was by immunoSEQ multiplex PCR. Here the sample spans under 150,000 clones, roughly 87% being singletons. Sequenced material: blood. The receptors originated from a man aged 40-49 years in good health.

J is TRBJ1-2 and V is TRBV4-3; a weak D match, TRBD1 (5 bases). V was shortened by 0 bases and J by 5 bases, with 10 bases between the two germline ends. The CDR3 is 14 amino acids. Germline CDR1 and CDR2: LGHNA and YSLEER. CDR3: CASSQDRAGYGYTF. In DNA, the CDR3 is TGCGCCAGCAGCCAAGATAGGGCAGGGTATGGCTACACCTTC.

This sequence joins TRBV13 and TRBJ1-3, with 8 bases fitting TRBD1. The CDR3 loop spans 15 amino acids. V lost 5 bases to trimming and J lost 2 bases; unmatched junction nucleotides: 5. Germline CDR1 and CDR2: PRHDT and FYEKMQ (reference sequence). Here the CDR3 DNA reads TGTGCCAGCAGCCACGGACAGGGTGCTGGAAACACCATATATTTT. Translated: CASSHGQGAGNTIYF. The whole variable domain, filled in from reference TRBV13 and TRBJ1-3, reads AAGVIQSPRHLIKEKRETATLKCYPIPRHDTVYWYQQGPGQDPQFLISFYEKMQSDKGSIPDRFSAQQFSDYHSELNMSSLELGDSALYFCASSHGQGAGNTIYFGEGSWLTVV.

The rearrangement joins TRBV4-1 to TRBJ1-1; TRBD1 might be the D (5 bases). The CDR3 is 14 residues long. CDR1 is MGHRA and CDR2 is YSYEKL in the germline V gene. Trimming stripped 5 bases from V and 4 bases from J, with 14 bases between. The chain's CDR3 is CASSTRQIGTEAFF. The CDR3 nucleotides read TGCGCCAGCAGCACCCGACAGATTGGCACTGAAGCTTTCTTT.

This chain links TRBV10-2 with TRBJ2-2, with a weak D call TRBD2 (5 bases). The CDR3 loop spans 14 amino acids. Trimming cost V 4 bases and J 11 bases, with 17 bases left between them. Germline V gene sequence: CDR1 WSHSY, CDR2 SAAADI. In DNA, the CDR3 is TGCGCCAGCAGTGGAGTGAGACGGACTGGAGAGCTGTTTTTT. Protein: CASSGVRRTGELFF.

CDR3 region: CASSVAGQPQETQYF. The CDR3 nucleotides read TGTGCCAGCAGCGTAGCCGGACAGCCCCAAGAGACCCAGTACTTC. The genes are TRBV13 and TRBJ2-5; D perhaps matches TRBD1 (6 bases). Per the germline V gene, CDR1 is PRHDT and CDR2 is FYEKMQ (reference sequence). Trimming cost V 5 bases and J 1 base, with 14 bases left between them. The CDR3 is made up of 15 amino acids.

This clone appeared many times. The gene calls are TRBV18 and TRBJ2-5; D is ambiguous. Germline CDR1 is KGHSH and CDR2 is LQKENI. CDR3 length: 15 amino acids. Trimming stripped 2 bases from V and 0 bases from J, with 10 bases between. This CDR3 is CASSPTPEYQETQYF. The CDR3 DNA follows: TGTGCCAGCTCACCAACGCCTGAGTACCAAGAGACCCAGTACTTC.

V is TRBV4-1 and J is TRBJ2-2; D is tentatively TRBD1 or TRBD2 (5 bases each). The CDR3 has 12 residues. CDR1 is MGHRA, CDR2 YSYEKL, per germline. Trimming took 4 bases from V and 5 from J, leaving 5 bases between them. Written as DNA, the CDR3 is TGCGCCAGCAGCCGGGGGACCGGGGAGCTGTTTTTT. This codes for CASSRGTGELFF.

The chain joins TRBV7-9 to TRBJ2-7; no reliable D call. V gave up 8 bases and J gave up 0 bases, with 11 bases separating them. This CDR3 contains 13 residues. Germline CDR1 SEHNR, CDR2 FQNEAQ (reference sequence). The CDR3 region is CASVGFGSYEQYF. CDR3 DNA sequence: TGTGCCAGCGTGGGTTTTGGCTCCTACGAGCAGTACTTC.

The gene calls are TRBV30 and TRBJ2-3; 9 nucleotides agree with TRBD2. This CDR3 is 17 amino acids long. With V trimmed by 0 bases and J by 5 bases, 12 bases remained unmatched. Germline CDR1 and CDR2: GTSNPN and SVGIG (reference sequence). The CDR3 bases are TGTGCCTGGAGTGTACAGTGGGCTAGCGGGGAAGGAGATACGCAGTATTTT. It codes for CAWSVQWASGEGDTQYF.

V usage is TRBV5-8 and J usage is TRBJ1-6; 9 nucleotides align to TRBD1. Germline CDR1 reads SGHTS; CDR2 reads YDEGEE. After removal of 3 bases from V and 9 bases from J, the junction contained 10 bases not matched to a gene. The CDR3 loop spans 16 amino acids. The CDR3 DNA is TGTGCCAGCAGCTCCGAAAGGACAGGGGTCTCTTCACCCCTCCACTTT. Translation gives CASSSERTGVSSPLHF.

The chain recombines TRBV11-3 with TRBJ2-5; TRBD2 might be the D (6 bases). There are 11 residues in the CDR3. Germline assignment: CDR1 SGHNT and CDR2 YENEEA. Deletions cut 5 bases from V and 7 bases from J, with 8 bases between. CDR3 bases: TGTGCCAGCAGCCTGCGGGGGACCCAGTACTTC. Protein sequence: CASSLRGTQYF.

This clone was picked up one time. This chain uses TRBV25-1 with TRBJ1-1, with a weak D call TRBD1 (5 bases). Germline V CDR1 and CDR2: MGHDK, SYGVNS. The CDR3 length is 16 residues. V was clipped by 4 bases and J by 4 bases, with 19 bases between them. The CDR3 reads CASSGGGGGLGTEAFF. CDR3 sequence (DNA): TGTGCCAGCAGTGGCGGTGGGGGAGGGTTGGGCACTGAAGCTTTCTTT. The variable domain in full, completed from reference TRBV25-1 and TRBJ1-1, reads EADIYQTPRYLVIGTGKKITLECSQTMGHDKMYWYQQDPGMELHLIHYSYGVNSTEKGDLSSESTVSRIRTEHFPLTLESARPSHTSQYLCASSGGGGGLGTEAFFGQGTRLTVV.

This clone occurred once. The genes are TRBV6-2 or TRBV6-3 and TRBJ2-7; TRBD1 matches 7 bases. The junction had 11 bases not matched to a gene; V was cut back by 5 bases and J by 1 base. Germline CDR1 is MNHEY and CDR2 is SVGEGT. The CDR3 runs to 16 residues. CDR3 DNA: TGTGCCAGCAGTGGTGGGGAAGGGACAGCTTCCTACGAGCAGTACTTC. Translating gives CASSGGEGTASYEQYF.

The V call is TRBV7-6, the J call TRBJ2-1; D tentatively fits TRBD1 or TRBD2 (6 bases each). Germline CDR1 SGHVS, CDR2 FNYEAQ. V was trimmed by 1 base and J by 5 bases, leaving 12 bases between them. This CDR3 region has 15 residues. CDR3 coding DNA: TGTGCCAGCAGCTTAGTTAGGGGGGCAGACAATGAGCAGTTCTTC. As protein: CASSLVRGADNEQFF.

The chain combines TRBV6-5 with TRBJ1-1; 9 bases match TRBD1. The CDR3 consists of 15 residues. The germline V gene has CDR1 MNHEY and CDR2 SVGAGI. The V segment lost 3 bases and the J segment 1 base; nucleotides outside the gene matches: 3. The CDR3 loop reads CASSYSGQGNTEAFF. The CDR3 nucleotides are TGTGCCAGCAGTTATTCGGGACAGGGGAACACTGAAGCTTTCTTT.

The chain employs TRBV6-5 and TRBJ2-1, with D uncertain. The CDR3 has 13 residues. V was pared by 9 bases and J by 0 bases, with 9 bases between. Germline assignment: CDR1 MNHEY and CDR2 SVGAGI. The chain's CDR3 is CASSGSSYNEQFF. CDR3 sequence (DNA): TGTGCCAGTTCGGGTAGCTCCTACAATGAGCAGTTCTTC.

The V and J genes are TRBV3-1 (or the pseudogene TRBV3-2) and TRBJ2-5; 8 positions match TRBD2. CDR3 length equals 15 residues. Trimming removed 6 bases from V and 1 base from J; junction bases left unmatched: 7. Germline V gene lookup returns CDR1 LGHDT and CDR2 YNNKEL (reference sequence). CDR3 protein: CASRDSGGLQETQYF. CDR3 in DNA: TGTGCCAGCAGGGACAGCGGGGGCCTCCAAGAGACCCAGTACTTC.

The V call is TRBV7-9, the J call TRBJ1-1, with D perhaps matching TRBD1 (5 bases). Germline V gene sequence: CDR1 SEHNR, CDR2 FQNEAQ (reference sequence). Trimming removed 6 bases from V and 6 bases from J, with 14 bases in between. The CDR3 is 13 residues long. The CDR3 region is CASRFSGLAEAFF. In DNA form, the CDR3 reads TGTGCCAGCAGGTTCTCAGGGCTGGCTGAAGCTTTCTTT.

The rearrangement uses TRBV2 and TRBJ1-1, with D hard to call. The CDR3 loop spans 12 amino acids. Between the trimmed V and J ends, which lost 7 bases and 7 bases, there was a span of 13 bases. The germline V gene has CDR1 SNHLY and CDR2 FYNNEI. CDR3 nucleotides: TGTGCCAGCAAACCCGGCCCGATTGAAGCTTTCTTT. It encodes CASKPGPIEAFF.

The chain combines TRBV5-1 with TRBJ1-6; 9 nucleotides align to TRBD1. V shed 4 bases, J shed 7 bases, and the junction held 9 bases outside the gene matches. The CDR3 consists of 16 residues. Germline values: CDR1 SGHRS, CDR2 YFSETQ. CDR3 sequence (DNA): TGCGCCAGCAGCCAAGGGACAGGGTCTAGCAATTCACCCCTCCACTTT. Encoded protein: CASSQGTGSSNSPLHF.

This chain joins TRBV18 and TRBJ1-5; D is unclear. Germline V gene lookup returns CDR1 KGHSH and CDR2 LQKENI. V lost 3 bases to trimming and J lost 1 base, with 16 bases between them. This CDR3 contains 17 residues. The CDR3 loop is CASSPGGAGSSNQPQHF. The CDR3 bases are TGTGCCAGCTCACCCGGCGGTGCCGGGTCGAGCAATCAGCCCCAGCATTTT.